This TCR beta chain was sequenced for a study of Graves' ophthalmopathy and Graves' hyperthyroidism. Scientists amplified the TCR beta CDR3 regions from RNA transcripts. An initial RT-PCR round employing HTBI primers preceded a second-round multiplex PCR. MiXCR, run by TCRdb on the multiplex PCR reads, gives a single entry per CDR3 protein. The data hold 300,000 to 400,000 distinct CDR3 sequences, with about a sixth observed a single time. This clonotype was seen many times. V was clipped by 3 bases and J by 4 bases, with 13 bases between them. The germline CDR1 and CDR2 sequences are SGHTA and FQGNSA. The CDR3 covers 15 residues.

This TCR came from an adult man with Graves' ophthalmopathy. This chain connects TRBV7-2 to TRBJ1-3, with D possibly TRBD1 on 6 matching bases. Material: peripheral blood. CDR3 bases: TGTGCCAGCAGCTTTGGGGGCGGAATAGGAAACACCATATATTTT. Its translation: CASSFGGGIGNTIYF.